Listed here is a single T cell receptor beta chain. Its antigen remains unidentified. Per-base qualities were not stored, and no clone one base away is much larger. CDR3 length: 15 amino acids, cysteine to phenylalanine. Here the CDR3 DNA is all that survives: 45 bases in frame from base 1. Trimming costs V 7 bases and J 4 bases, and their ends lie 20 bases apart. Looking up the germline V gene (reference sequence) yields CDR1 SEHNR and CDR2 FQNEAQ. Receptors were amplified or captured by the immunoSEQ multiplex PCR assay. In TCRdb, the immuneACCESS table is reduced to in-frame sequences with V and J assigned. These tables do not hold every clone; where another copy was compared, an unresolved V gene accounts for under half, and the others remain unexplained. Across this sample there are 65,000 to 70,000 clones, with about 80% seen only once. More than 8.5% of the sample is held by the ten biggest clonotypes.

The source of the sample is a study of radiotherapy plus CTLA-4 blockade in lung cancer (dated 2018 in TCRdb). Study-wide context: Objective responses occurred in 18% of enrolled patients, and 30% to 35% achieved disease control.

Focal radiation therapy combined with CTLA-4 blockade (ipilimumab) was tested in patients with chemo-refractory metastatic non-small-cell lung cancer. The paper's findings and limits, for the study overall: The strongest predictors of response were reported to be early dynamic shifts in blood T cell clones along with a rise in serum interferon-beta following radiation. After treatment with radiotherapy and ipilimumab, TCR clones that came from tumors expanded in the peripheral blood.

The origin of this receptor is a human donor with non-small cell lung cancer who had a complete response to radiotherapy plus ipilimumab. The sample consisted of peripheral blood, taken from a patient treated with radiotherapy plus ipilimumab. The chain couples TRBV7-9 to TRBJ2-7, with a weak D call of TRBD2 (7 bases match). In nucleotides, the sequence is TGTGCCAGCACCAAAGAGGGGGGAGGGTATTACGAGCAGTACTTC. Protein translation: CASTKEGGGYYEQYF. Beyond the CDR3, the reference TRBV7-9 and TRBJ2-7 genes provide the residues; the full variable domain reads: DTGVSQNPRHKITKRGQNVTFRCDPISEHNRLYWYRQTLGQGPEFLTYFQNEAQLEKSRLLSDRFSAERPKGSFSTLEIQRTEQGDSAMYLCASTKEGGGYYEQYFGPGTRLTVT.